Listed here are 19 T cell receptor beta chains from one sample, sequenced in a study of control samples from healthy donors and cancer patients. Only in-frame clones appear in the TCRdb table, and some are missing; sequencing was by immunoSEQ multiplex PCR. This sample has 6,000 to 7,500 clones; about 72% occur once, and the top ten carry approximately 8%. Sequenced sample: formalin-fixed, paraffin-embedded tissue. These receptors all stem from a male donor with melanoma.

This clone was seen a few times. The same CDR3 arises from other DNA sequences in this sample as well. J is TRBJ2-1 and V is TRBV4-1; D not certain. This CDR3 comprises 12 residues. Trimming stripped 2 bases from V and 5 bases from J, with 4 bases between. CDR1 and CDR2 from the germline V gene are MGHRA and YSYEKL. The CDR3 DNA sequence: TGCGCCAGCAGCCAAACTAACAATGAGCAGTTCTTC. Amino acid sequence: CASSQTNNEQFF.

The chain couples TRBV5-6 to TRBJ2-3; 7 bases line up with TRBD2. The J segment lost 4 bases and the V segment lost 4 bases, leaving 9 bases of the junction unmatched. CDR3 size: 15 residues. The germline gives CDR1 SGHDT, CDR2 YYEEEE. CDR3 sequence: CASSRRVGRADTQYF. The CDR3 nucleotides read TGTGCCAGCAGCCGACGGGTGGGGAGGGCAGATACGCAGTATTTT.

The rearrangement joins TRBV28 to TRBJ1-1; TRBD1 matches at 7 bases. J lost 8 bases, V lost 6 bases, and 6 bases had no gene match. Germline CDR1 reads MDHEN; CDR2 reads SYDVKM. This CDR3 spans 12 amino acids. Here the CDR3 reads CASRYYRGEAFF. CDR3 DNA sequence: TGTGCCAGCAGATACTACAGGGGCGAAGCTTTCTTT.

This clone is large in the sample. This chain links TRBV5-6 with TRBJ1-2; D not resolved. The CDR3 spans 13 residues. Trimming stripped 4 bases from V and 2 bases from J, with 9 bases between. Looked up from germline, CDR1 is SGHDT and CDR2 is YYEEEE. The CDR3 spells CASSRQWNYGYTF. In DNA, the CDR3 is TGTGCCAGCAGCCGGCAGTGGAACTATGGCTACACCTTC.

The V gene is TRBV7-2, the J gene TRBJ2-3; 8 bases align to TRBD2. J gave up 1 base and V 4 bases, and 4 bases lay outside the gene matches. Germline CDR1 SGHTA, CDR2 FQGNSA. This CDR3 contains 15 residues. CDR3 protein: CASSSGTRGTDTQYF. For the CDR3, the DNA is TGTGCCAGCAGCTCCGGGACTAGGGGCACAGATACGCAGTATTTT. The whole variable domain, remainder taken from reference TRBV7-2 and TRBJ2-3, is GAGVSQSPSNKVTEKGKDVELRCDPISGHTALYWYRQSLGQGLEFLIYFQGNSAPDKSGLPSDRFSAERTGGSVSTLTIQRTQQEDSAVYLCASSSGTRGTDTQYFGPGTRLTVL.

The rearrangement uses TRBV4-1 and TRBJ2-1, with TRBD2 matching over 8 bases. The CDR3 runs 14 residues. Germline loops: CDR1 MGHRA, CDR2 YSYEKL. After removal of 3 bases from V and 7 bases from J, the junction contained 5 bases not matched to a gene. This CDR3 reads CASSQRLATNEQFF. For the CDR3, the DNA is TGCGCCAGCAGCCAGAGACTAGCGACTAATGAGCAGTTCTTC.

This rearrangement joins TRBV14 to TRBJ2-7, with TRBD1 as a possible D gene (5 bases). Germline loops: CDR1 SGHDN, CDR2 FVKESK. The CDR3 covers 16 residues. V was clipped by 5 bases and J by 2 bases, with 19 bases between them. CDR3: CASSSQRHDSAYEQYF. The CDR3 DNA reads as TGTGCCAGCAGCTCTCAAAGACACGACAGTGCCTACGAGCAGTACTTC.

This clone is termed large. The V gene is TRBV5-1, the J gene TRBJ2-1; D ambiguous. Germline V gene lookup returns CDR1 SGHRS and CDR2 YFSETQ. This CDR3 is 15 amino acids long. V was shortened by 0 bases and J by 5 bases, with 12 bases between the two germline ends. The CDR3 region is CASSLDWSVNNEQFF. In DNA, the CDR3 is TGCGCCAGCAGCTTGGACTGGTCAGTTAACAATGAGCAGTTCTTC.

The chain joins TRBV19 to TRBJ2-3, with a possible D match to TRBD2 (6 bases). CDR3 length: 14 amino acids. The V end lost 5 bases, the J end lost 13 bases, and 22 bases lay between the germline ends. Per germline, CDR1 LNHDA and CDR2 SQIVND (reference sequence). CDR3 nucleotide sequence: TGTGCCAGTAGTCATACTAGCCCTCCCATCTCTGAGTATTTT. It translates to CASSHTSPPISEYF.

This clone was counted a few times. The V call is TRBV10-3, the J call TRBJ2-1; 9 bases match TRBD2. CDR3 length: 13 residues. In germline, CDR1 is ENHRY, CDR2 SYGVKD. Losses at the gene ends were 10 bases for V and 5 bases for J; bases not matched to a gene: 6. The CDR3 sequence: CATRGGEDNEQFF. As DNA, the CDR3 is TGTGCCACGCGCGGGGGGGAGGACAATGAGCAGTTCTTC.

This clone came up once. This chain joins TRBV2 and TRBJ2-7; 8 nucleotides agree with TRBD1. Germline trimming cut 6 bases from V and 1 base from J; bases unmatched to any gene: 2. The CDR3 consists of 13 residues. The germline V gene has CDR1 SNHLY and CDR2 FYNNEI. The chain's CDR3 is CASSRDRSYEQYF. CDR3 sequence (DNA): TGTGCCAGCAGCCGGGACAGGTCCTACGAGCAGTACTTC.

The chain joins TRBV28 to TRBJ1-5; 7 bases fit TRBD1. Per the germline V gene, CDR1 is MDHEN and CDR2 is SYDVKM. This CDR3 is built from 14 residues. V was pared by 3 bases and J by 5 bases, with 4 bases of the junction left unmatched. CDR3 nucleotide sequence: TGTGCCAGCAGTTTCCGACAGGGCCATCAGCCCCAGCATTTT. Protein product: CASSFRQGHQPQHF.

The chain couples TRBV19 to TRBJ2-7, with 10 nucleotides matching TRBD1. Germline trimming cut 5 bases from V and 5 bases from J; bases unmatched to any gene: 9. Per the germline V gene, CDR1 is LNHDA and CDR2 is SQIVND (reference sequence). CDR3 length: 15 residues. The CDR3 coding sequence is TGTGCCAGTAGTCTATTCCGGGACAGGGGCCACGAGCAGTACTTC. Translated, it gives CASSLFRDRGHEQYF.

The rearrangement uses TRBV9 and TRBJ2-1; 12 bases fit TRBD2. V lost 2 bases, J lost 1 base, and 10 bases stayed unmatched. CDR3 length: 19 residues. Germline CDR1 SGDLS, CDR2 YYNGEE. The CDR3: CASSVPTSGSLESYNEQFF. The CDR3 DNA reads TGTGCCAGCAGCGTCCCGACTAGCGGGAGTTTGGAATCCTACAATGAGCAGTTCTTC.

This chain joins TRBV11-3 and TRBJ2-2, with D unclear. The CDR3 covers 14 residues. In germline, CDR1 is SGHNT, CDR2 YENEEA. Trimming cost V 1 base and J 6 bases, with 9 bases left between them. The CDR3 sequence: CASSLGASSGELFF. In DNA form, the CDR3 reads TGTGCCAGCAGCTTAGGAGCCTCGTCCGGGGAGCTGTTTTTT.

The rearrangement uses TRBV5-1 and TRBJ1-1; D ambiguous. V was clipped by 0 bases and J by 6 bases, with 6 bases between them. The germline gives CDR1 SGHRS, CDR2 YFSETQ. The CDR3 consists of 12 residues. The CDR3 DNA sequence: TGCGCCAGCAGCTTGGAGGGTCCTGAAGCTTTCTTT. Translation gives CASSLEGPEAFF.

The rearrangement links TRBV28 to TRBJ2-3, with D uncertain. The CDR3 runs 15 residues. In germline, CDR1 is MDHEN, CDR2 SYDVKM. Trimming pared 6 bases from V and 2 bases from J, leaving 15 bases between. CDR3 nucleotides: TGTGCCAGCAGCGGCCCCGTGGCCTACACAGATACGCAGTATTTT. Translated, it gives CASSGPVAYTDTQYF.

In its sample, this clone was seen a few times. The V call is TRBV5-1, the J call TRBJ1-4; no firm D call. The germline V gene encodes CDR1 SGHRS and CDR2 YFSETQ. Trimming shortened V by 0 bases and J by 8 bases, and 8 bases separated the two germline ends. This CDR3 comprises 13 residues. CDR3 region: CASSLEGIEKLFF. In DNA, the CDR3 is TGCGCCAGCAGCTTGGAGGGTATAGAAAAACTGTTTTTT.

Note on this clone: Other DNA sequences of this sample code for an identical CDR3. This chain connects TRBV7-3 to TRBJ2-5; D assignment may be TRBD1 or TRBD2 (5 bases each). The CDR3 is made up of 13 amino acids. Between the trimmed V and J ends, which lost 0 bases and 5 bases, there was a span of 7 bases. Germline lookup yields CDR1 SGHTA and CDR2 FQGTGA. CDR3 residues: CASSLTGVETQYF. The DNA of the CDR3 is TGTGCCAGCAGCTTAACGGGGGTGGAGACCCAGTACTTC. The whole variable domain, remainder taken from reference TRBV7-3 and TRBJ2-5, is GAGVSQTPSNKVTEKGKYVELRCDPISGHTALYWYRQSLGQGPEFLIYFQGTGAADDSGLPNDRFFAVRPEGSVSTLKIQRTERGDSAVYLCASSLTGVETQYFGPGTRLLVL.